The present entry profiles one TCR beta chain with its context. Here immunoSEQ multiplex PCR was the method, and the copy in TCRdb shows in-frame clones only, minus some. This sample has 69,000 or so clones, with almost 85% found just once. The sample originates from a study of OX40 agonist ivuxolimab in advanced cancers. CDR1 is LGHNA, CDR2 YNFKEQ, per germline. Unmatched junction bases numbered 4, after V lost 4 bases and J lost 6 bases. This CDR3 contains 14 residues. The sequence was obtained from an adult with an advanced solid tumor such as melanoma, head and neck, liver or kidney cancer. The sequencing used CD4+ or CD8+ T cells sorted from blood, collected in a trial of the OX40 agonist ivuxolimab. The chain is built from TRBV4-2 and TRBJ1-1, with 11 bases aligning to TRBD1. CDR3 region: CASSRGQGAPEAFF. Here the CDR3 DNA reads TGTGCCAGCAGCCGAGGACAGGGGGCGCCTGAAGCTTTCTTT.